This TCR beta chain emerged from a study of T cells in Graves' hyperthyroidism and ophthalmopathy. Findings of the study overall: Progression to ophthalmopathy was predicted a median of approximately 6.4 months early.

This clonotype was detected many times. Antigen specificity is unknown. From RNA transcripts, TCR beta CDR3 regions were amplified. With the HTBI primer set, the TCR CDR3 went through a first round of RT-PCR. In TCRdb, the multiplex PCR reads were re-called with MiXCR into one record per CDR3 protein. The data contain hundreds of thousands of distinct CDR3 sequences, approximately 15% of them seen just once; the ten biggest clones take up 4.3%. V was clipped by 6 bases and J by 3 bases, with 15 bases between them. This CDR3 has 14 amino acids. Germline V lookup: CDR1 SNHLY, CDR2 FYNNEI. This clonotype originated in a woman aged 40 to 50 with Graves' ophthalmopathy. Input material: blood. The rearrangement links TRBV2 to TRBJ2-7, with D possibly TRBD2 on 6 matching bases. The CDR3 is CASRFRLDSYEQYF. CDR3 coding DNA: TGTGCCAGCAGATTCAGACTAGACAGCTACGAGCAGTACTTC.